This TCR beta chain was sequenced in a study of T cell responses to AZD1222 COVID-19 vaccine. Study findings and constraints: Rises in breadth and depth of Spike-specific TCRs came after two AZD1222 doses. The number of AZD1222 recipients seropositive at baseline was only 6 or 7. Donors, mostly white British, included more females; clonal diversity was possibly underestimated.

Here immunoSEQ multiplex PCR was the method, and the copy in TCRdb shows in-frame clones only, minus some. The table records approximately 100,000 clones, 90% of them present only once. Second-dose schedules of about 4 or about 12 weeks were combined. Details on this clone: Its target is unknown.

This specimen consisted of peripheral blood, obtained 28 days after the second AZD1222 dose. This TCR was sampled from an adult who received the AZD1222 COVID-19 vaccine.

The CDR3 sequence: CASSPGTGVSYEQYF. In DNA, the CDR3 is TGTGCCAGCAGCCCCGGGACAGGGGTATCCTACGAGCAGTACTTC. The chain uses TRBV11-2 and TRBJ2-7; 10 bases are shared with TRBD1. Germline V gene lookup returns CDR1 SGHAT and CDR2 FQNNGV. The CDR3 extends over 15 amino acids. V was clipped by 5 bases and J by 1 base; unmatched bases: 5. Full variable domain (outside the CDR3, taken from reference TRBV11-2 and TRBJ2-7): EAGVAQSPRYKIIEKRQSVAFWCNPISGHATLYWYQQILGQGPKLLIQFQNNGVVDDSQLPKDRFSAERLKGVDSTLKIQPAKLEDSAVYLCASSPGTGVSYEQYFGPGTRLTVT.